Listed below are T cell receptor beta chains from one sample, sequenced in a study of T cells in Graves' hyperthyroidism and ophthalmopathy. One entry per CDR3 protein results from TCRdb running MiXCR on the multiplex PCR reads. The table records about 460,000 distinct CDR3 sequences, under 25% of them present only once. The sample was blood. These receptors came from a woman aged 70-85 years with Graves' ophthalmopathy. CDR3s include the opening cysteine and the closing phenylalanine or tryptophan. D genes are given only for firm matches. Size values are once, few and many counts, or a class for expanded clones, and some rows have none.

many | TRBD1 | TRBJ2-2 | TRBV19 | 17 | CASITWAGQGATGELFF | TGTGCCAGTATCACCTGGGCAGGACAGGGGGCCACCGGGGAGCTGTTTTTT
few | TRBD1 | TRBJ2-2 | TRBV12-3/TRBV12-4 | 14 | CASRAWDRAGELFF | TGTGCCAGCAGGGCCTGGGACAGGGCCGGGGAGCTGTTTTTT
- | TRBD2 | TRBJ2-7 | TRBV7-2 | 16 | CASRPRGTSGEYEQYF | TGTGCCAGCAGGCCACGTGGGACTAGCGGGGAATACGAGCAGTACTTC
- | TRBD1 | TRBJ1-4 | TRBV20-1 | 15 | CSARATGTENEKLFF | TGCAGTGCTAGAGCAACCGGGACAGAGAATGAAAAACTGTTTTTT
- | - | TRBJ2-2 | TRBV27 | 16 | CACHPHGTQGAGELFF | TGTGCCTGCCACCCCCACGGGACTCAGGGAGCCGGGGAGCTGTTTTTT
- | TRBD1 | TRBJ2-7 | TRBV15 | 15 | CATSEPTGKYYEQYF | TGTGCCACCAGCGAGCCGACAGGGAAGTACTACGAGCAGTACTTC
- | TRBD2 | TRBJ2-1 | TRBV19 | 19 | CASSPPGLGRAFSYNEQFF | TGTGCCAGTAGTCCACCAGGACTAGGGCGGGCCTTCTCCTACAATGAGCAGTTCTTC
- | - | TRBJ1-2 | TRBV6-2/TRBV6-3 | 17 | CASSYPTRAIANYGYTF | TGTGCCAGCAGTTACCCAACCCGTGCCATAGCGAACTATGGCTACACCTTC
- | TRBD1 | TRBJ2-6 | TRBV12-5 | 18 | CASGPGQGLTFGANVLTF | TGTGCTAGTGGTCCTGGACAGGGCCTTACCTTCGGGGCCAACGTCCTGACTTTC
- | - | TRBJ2-3 | TRBV9 | 16 | CASSILGNERTDTQYF | TGTGCCAGCAGCATACTAGGAAATGAGCGCACAGATACGCAGTATTTT
- | - | TRBJ1-1 | TRBV30 | 17 | CAWSVLFRVGENTEAFF | TGTGCCTGGAGTGTACTTTTCCGGGTAGGGGAGAACACTGAAGCTTTCTTT
few | - | TRBJ2-5 | TRBV18 | 14 | CASSRPRALETQYF | TGTGCCAGCTCACGCCCACGGGCACTAGAGACCCAGTACTTC
many | - | TRBJ1-1 | TRBV7-9 | 12 | CASSAQGIEAFF | TGTGCCAGCAGCGCGCAGGGAATTGAAGCTTTCTTT
few | - | TRBJ1-2 | TRBV5-1 | 13 | CASSLNQEGGYTF | TGCGCCAGCAGCCTCAATCAGGAGGGAGGCTACACCTTC
few | - | TRBJ1-2 | TRBV6-1 | 13 | CAASTGDYYGYTF | TGTGCCGCCAGCACGGGGGATTACTATGGCTACACCTTC
few | TRBD1 | TRBJ1-2 | TRBV9 | 16 | CASSVATGGVPQGYTF | TGTGCCAGCAGCGTAGCTACAGGGGGCGTCCCCCAAGGCTACACCTTC
many | - | TRBJ2-7 | TRBV6-2/TRBV6-3 | 14 | CTTEERRGRYEQYF | TGTACAACCGAGGAGCGGAGAGGGCGCTACGAGCAGTACTTC
many | - | TRBJ2-3 | TRBV20-1 | 15 | CSARGGSGSTDTQYF | TGCAGTGCTAGAGGGGGTAGCGGAAGCACAGATACGCAGTATTTT
many | TRBD1 | TRBJ2-7 | TRBV28 | 14 | CASIPGQGGSEQYF | TGTGCCAGCATCCCGGGACAGGGGGGGTCCGAGCAGTACTTC
many | - | TRBJ2-7 | TRBV11-2 | 12 | CASSLGDTQQYF | TGTGCCAGCAGCCTGGGGGACACACAGCAGTACTTC
- | - | TRBJ2-7 | TRBV7-3 | 15 | CASSTRDEYSYEQYF | TGTGCCAGCAGCACGAGGGACGAATACTCCTACGAGCAGTACTTC
many | - | TRBJ1-1 | TRBV28 | 14 | CASSTGSHNTEAFF | TGTGCCAGCAGTACAGGGTCTCATAACACTGAAGCTTTCTTT
- | TRBD2 | TRBJ2-7 | TRBV25-1 | 14 | CASRNSGRRDEQYF | TGTGCCAGCAGAAATAGCGGGAGGCGGGACGAGCAGTACTTC
many | TRBD2 | TRBJ2-7 | TRBV11-1 | 14 | CASSRGSTTYEQYF | TGTGCCAGCAGCCGCGGGAGCACGACCTACGAGCAGTACTTC
few | TRBD2 | TRBJ2-1 | TRBV6-1 | 16 | CASRRTSGSSYNEQFF | TGTGCCAGCAGGAGGACTAGCGGGAGTTCCTACAATGAGCAGTTCTTC
once | TRBD2 | TRBJ2-7 | TRBV4-1 | 16 | CASSQIPSGRFYEQYF | TGCGCCAGCAGCCAAATCCCTAGCGGGAGGTTCTACGAGCAGTACTTC
few | TRBD1 | TRBJ1-2 | TRBV6-1 | 15 | CASSANRGSNYGYTF | TGTGCCAGCAGTGCCAACAGGGGATCAAACTATGGCTACACCTTC
- | - | TRBJ1-3 | TRBV28 | 15 | CASSYAPNSGNTIYF | TGTGCCAGCAGTTACGCCCCAAACTCTGGAAACACCATATATTTT
many | - | TRBJ1-1 | TRBV6-1 | 13 | CASSFTPNTEAFF | TGTGCCAGCAGCTTCACACCGAACACTGAAGCTTTCTTT
few | - | TRBJ2-7 | TRBV7-2 | 15 | CASSLAPGGRYEQYF | TGTGCCAGCAGCTTAGCCCCCGGCGGGCGGTACGAGCAGTACTTC
- | TRBD1 | TRBJ1-6 | TRBV6-1 | 16 | CASREDRSAYNSPLHF | TGTGCCAGCAGGGAGGACAGGTCGGCTTATAATTCACCCCTCCACTTT
few | TRBD1 | TRBJ2-4 | TRBV29-1 | 13 | CSVDRTGNNIQYF | TGCAGCGTTGACCGGACAGGAAATAACATTCAGTACTTC
- | TRBD1 | TRBJ1-2 | TRBV6-2/TRBV6-3 | 16 | CASSALGQALNYGYTF | TGTGCCAGCAGTGCCCTGGGACAGGCGCTAAACTATGGCTACACCTTC
- | - | TRBJ1-3 | TRBV12-3/TRBV12-4 | 14 | CASTDGSSGNTIYF | TGTGCCAGCACCGACGGGAGCTCTGGAAACACCATATATTTT
few | - | TRBJ1-1 | TRBV20-1 | 13 | CSAGRGGQGEAFF | TGCAGTGCTGGTCGTGGTGGGCAAGGTGAAGCTTTCTTT
- | - | TRBJ2-7 | TRBV18 | 14 | CASRPSSSSYEQYF | TGTGCCAGCCGACCCTCGAGTAGCTCCTACGAGCAGTACTTC
- | TRBD1 | TRBJ2-2 | TRBV19 | 16 | CASSMMPGGHTGELFF | TGTGCCAGTAGTATGATGCCAGGGGGCCACACCGGGGAGCTGTTTTTT
- | - | TRBJ1-6 | TRBV20-1 | 15 | CSARPGSSDNSPLHF | TGCAGTGCTAGACCCGGGTCTTCGGATAATTCACCCCTCCACTTT
- | - | TRBJ2-3 | TRBV9 | 17 | CASSVAGAASGTDTQYF | TGTGCCAGCAGCGTAGCTGGGGCCGCCTCTGGCACAGATACGCAGTATTTT
few | TRBD2 | TRBJ2-3 | TRBV19 | 16 | CASSIGLAGGADTQYF | TGTGCCAGTAGTATCGGGCTAGCGGGAGGTGCAGATACGCAGTATTTT
- | - | TRBJ2-1 | TRBV27 | 14 | CATGRGAGDNEQFF | TGTGCCACCGGCCGGGGAGCGGGCGACAATGAGCAGTTCTTC
- | - | TRBJ2-3 | TRBV20-1 | 14 | CSARDLAITDTQYF | TGCAGTGCTAGAGATTTGGCTATCACAGATACGCAGTATTTT
- | TRBD1 | TRBJ1-2 | TRBV20-1 | 14 | CSARDLGTGGGYTF | TGCAGTGCTAGAGACCTCGGGACAGGGGGTGGCTACACCTTC
- | - | TRBJ1-2 | TRBV5-4 | 12 | CAPQGLGYGYTF | TGTGCGCCCCAAGGGCTCGGTTATGGCTACACCTTC